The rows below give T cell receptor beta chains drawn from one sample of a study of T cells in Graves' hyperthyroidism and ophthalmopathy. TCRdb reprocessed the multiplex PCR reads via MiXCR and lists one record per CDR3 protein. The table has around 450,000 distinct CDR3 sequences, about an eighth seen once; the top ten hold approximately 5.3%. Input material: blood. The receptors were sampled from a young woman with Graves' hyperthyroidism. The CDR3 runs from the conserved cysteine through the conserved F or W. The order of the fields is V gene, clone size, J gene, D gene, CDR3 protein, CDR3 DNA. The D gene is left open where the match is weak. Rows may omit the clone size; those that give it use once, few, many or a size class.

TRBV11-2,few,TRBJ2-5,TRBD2,CASSLVLAGFQETQYF,TGTGCCAGCAGCTTAGTGCTAGCGGGATTCCAAGAGACCCAGTACTTC
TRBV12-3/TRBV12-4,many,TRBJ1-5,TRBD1,CASSSGTAQHF,TGTGCCAGCAGCTCCGGGACAGCCCAGCATTTT
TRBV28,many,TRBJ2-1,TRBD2,CASSSLGLAGGYNEQFF,TGTGCCAGCAGTTCGCTAGGACTAGCGGGGGGGTACAATGAGCAGTTCTTC
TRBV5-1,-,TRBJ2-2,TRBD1,CASSYGTGNTGELFF,TGCGCCAGCAGCTACGGGACAGGGAACACCGGGGAGCTGTTTTTT
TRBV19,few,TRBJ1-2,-,CASRGTGNAVFDGYTF,TGTGCCAGTCGAGGCACAGGGAATGCGGTGTTTGATGGCTACACCTTC
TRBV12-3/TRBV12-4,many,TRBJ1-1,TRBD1,CASTRDSQNTEAFF,TGTGCCAGCACCAGGGACAGTCAGAACACTGAAGCTTTCTTT
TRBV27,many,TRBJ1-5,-,CASSFMGGSQPQHF,TGTGCCAGCAGTTTCATGGGGGGCTCTCAGCCCCAGCATTTT
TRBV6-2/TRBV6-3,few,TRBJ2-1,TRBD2,CASSYRTSGRGHEQFF,TGTGCCAGCAGTTACCGGACTAGCGGGAGAGGTCATGAGCAGTTCTTC
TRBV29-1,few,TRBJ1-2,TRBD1,CSVRQGNGGYTF,TGCAGCGTCCGACAGGGCAACGGAGGCTACACCTTC
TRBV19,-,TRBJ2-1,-,CASSIERPYNEQFF,TGTGCCAGTAGTATTGAGCGGCCCTACAATGAGCAGTTCTTC
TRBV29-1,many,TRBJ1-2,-,CSVPSEGSTNYGYTF,TGCAGCGTCCCAAGCGAGGGGAGCACTAACTATGGCTACACCTTC
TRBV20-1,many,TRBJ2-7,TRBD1,CSAEKGAQDEQYF,TGCAGTGCCGAAAAGGGGGCGCAGGACGAGCAGTACTTC
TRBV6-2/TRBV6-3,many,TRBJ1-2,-,CASSRYGGVGYTF,TGTGCCAGCAGTCGTTACGGGGGTGTAGGCTACACCTTC
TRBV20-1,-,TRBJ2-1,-,CSASRSGWDNEQFF,TGCAGTGCTAGTCGTTCAGGGTGGGACAATGAGCAGTTCTTC
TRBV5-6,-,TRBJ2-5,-,CASSLGGGLGETQYF,TGTGCCAGCAGCCTTGGGGGGGGGCTGGGGGAGACCCAGTACTTC
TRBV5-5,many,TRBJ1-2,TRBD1,CASSFRGQGEGYTF,TGTGCCAGCAGCTTCCGCGGACAGGGGGAGGGCTACACCTTC
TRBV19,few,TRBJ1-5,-,CASSIDTGPSDQPQHF,TGTGCCAGTAGTATCGATACAGGGCCGTCTGATCAGCCCCAGCATTTT
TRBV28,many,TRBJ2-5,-,CASTSPSTGIQETQYF,TGTGCCAGCACGAGTCCCTCGACAGGAATCCAAGAGACCCAGTACTTC
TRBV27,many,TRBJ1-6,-,CASSTTGHNSPLHF,TGTGCCAGCAGTACGACAGGACACAATTCACCCCTCCACTTT
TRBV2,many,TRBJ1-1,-,CASSVTGRTEPTEAFF,TGTGCCAGCAGTGTTACGGGGAGGACCGAACCCACTGAAGCTTTCTTT